This TCR beta chain was captured in a study of response to subunit inactivated influenza vaccine (dated 2018 in TCRdb). Describing the broader study: Deep quantitative T cell receptor repertoire profiling was used in the study to track responses to a trivalent subunit inactivated influenza vaccine. Study-level results and caveats: The authors suggested that each seasonal influenza vaccination may recruit only a limited number of new T cells.

The CDR3 contains 13 residues, cysteine and phenylalanine counted. Of all the DNA, just the CDR3 is kept, 39 bases in frame from base 1. According to the germline V gene, CDR1 reads SGHVS and CDR2 reads FQNEAQ. V is reduced by 1 base and J by 4 bases, leaving a spacing of 8 bases between them. The library was made by RT-PCR. The sequencing machine was an Illumina HiSeq 2500. TCRdb trimmed the raw reads at Q25, called clones with MiXCR and kept productive beta chains. Rows are combined by CDR3 protein, so each entry shows the most common genes and DNA. The sample has roughly 710,000 distinct CDR3 sequences on record, around 15% of them singletons. Approximately 7.6% of the sample rests with the top ten. This clonotype was counted only a few times. Its binding antigen is unknown. The input lacks base qualities; no much larger clone sits a single base away.

Recombination connected TRBV7-8 to TRBJ2-7; the D segment cannot be called with confidence. Sequenced here: PBMCs from blood, sampled approximately 15 days before vaccination. The sequence was collected from a man aged 50-60 years who received an inactivated influenza vaccine. Donor details come from another sample of the same person, matched by shared clones. The DNA sequence is as follows: TGTGCCAGCAGCTTAGGGGCTCGTTACGAGCAGTACTTC. Protein translation: CASSLGARYEQYF. Full variable domain (CDR3 extended with the reference TRBV7-8 and TRBJ2-7 proteins): GAGVSQSPRYKVAKRGQDVALRCDPISGHVSLFWYQQALGQGPEFLTYFQNEAQLDKSGLPSDRFFAERPEGSVSTLKIQRTQQEDSAVYLCASSLGARYEQYFGPGTRLTVT.